This T cell receptor beta chain was identified in a study of shared clonotypes between healthy human individuals. General study points: The low donor count limited represented genetic and exposure-history diversity.

Note on this clone: The antigen is not known.

Per germline, CDR1 SEHNR and CDR2 FQNEAQ (reference sequence). V dropped 10 bases and J dropped 5 bases, with 14 bases sitting between them. The CDR3 runs 12 residues. In the authors' workflow: Filtering differed for immunoSEQ, which gave only junction sequences without quality scores. Generated by immunoSEQ multiplex PCR, the TCRdb table keeps only in-frame clones and is missing some. V and J calls and clone size are given by that table; D and trimming were obtained from the DNA. The sample has approximately 530,000 clones, 90% to 97% seen once. This receptor was identified in a woman aged 25 to 39 in good health. The chain employs TRBV7-9 and TRBJ2-5; D is ambiguous. What was sequenced was naive CD4+ T cells sorted from blood. Described subset: CD45RA+ positively selected. CDR3 loop: CAILTPGETQYF. Written as DNA, the CDR3 is TGTGCCATCCTTACCCCTGGGGAGACCCAGTACTTC.